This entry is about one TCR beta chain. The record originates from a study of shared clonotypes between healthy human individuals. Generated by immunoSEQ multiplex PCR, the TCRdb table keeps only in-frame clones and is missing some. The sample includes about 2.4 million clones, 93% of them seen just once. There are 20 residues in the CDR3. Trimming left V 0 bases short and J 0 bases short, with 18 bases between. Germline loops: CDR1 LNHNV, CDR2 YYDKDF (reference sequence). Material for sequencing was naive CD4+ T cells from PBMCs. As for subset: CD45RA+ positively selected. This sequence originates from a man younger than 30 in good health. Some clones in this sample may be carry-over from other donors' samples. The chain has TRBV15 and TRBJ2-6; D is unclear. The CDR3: CATSRDQVLTRFSGANVLTF. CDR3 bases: TGTGCCACCAGCAGAGATCAGGTGCTGACCCGCTTCTCTGGGGCCAACGTCCTGACTTTC.